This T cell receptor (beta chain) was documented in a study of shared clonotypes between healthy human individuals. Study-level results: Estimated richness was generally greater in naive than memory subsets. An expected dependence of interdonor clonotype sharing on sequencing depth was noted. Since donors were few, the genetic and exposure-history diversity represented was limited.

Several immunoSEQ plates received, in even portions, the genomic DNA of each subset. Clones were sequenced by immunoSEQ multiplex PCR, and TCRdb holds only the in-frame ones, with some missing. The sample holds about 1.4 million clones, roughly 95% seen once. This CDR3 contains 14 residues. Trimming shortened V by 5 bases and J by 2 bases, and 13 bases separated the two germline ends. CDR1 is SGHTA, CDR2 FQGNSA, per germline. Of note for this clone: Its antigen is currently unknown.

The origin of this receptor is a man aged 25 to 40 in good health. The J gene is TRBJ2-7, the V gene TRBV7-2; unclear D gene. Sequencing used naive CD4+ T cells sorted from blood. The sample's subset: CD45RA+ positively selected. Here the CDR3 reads CASSRDPLPYEQYF. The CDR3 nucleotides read TGTGCCAGCAGCAGGGATCCCCTCCCCTACGAGCAGTACTTC.